The clone carrying this T cell receptor beta chain was counted only a few times. This sample was taken from a study of blood T cell repertoires in COVID-19. Study-wide context: T cells, B-cell-depleted T cells, or PBMCs provided the cDNA or gDNA that served as material.

The V gene's germline CDR1 is WNHNN and CDR2 SYGVQD (reference sequence). There are 15 residues in the CDR3. Unmatched junction bases numbered 3, after V lost 2 bases and J lost 3 bases. Profiling relied on immunoSEQ multiplex PCR, and the TCRdb table lists in-frame clones only, not all of them. The sample holds tens of thousands of clones, approximately 87% seen once. The sequencing sample was made of peripheral blood. The chain uses TRBV10-1 and TRBJ1-5; TRBD1 aligns across 8 bases. This TCR came from a human donor with active COVID-19. The donor label of this sample is uncertain. The CDR3 DNA reads as TGCGCCAGCAGTGAGGGACAGGGCTACAATCAGCCCCAGCATTTT. Its translation is CASSEGQGYNQPQHF.